This T cell receptor (beta chain) was profiled in a study of siplizumab effects on memory and regulatory T cells (dated by TCRdb to the late 2010s). Background for the entire study: The effect of the anti-CD2 antibody siplizumab on alloreactive T-cell subsets was examined in allogeneic mixed lymphocyte reactions constructed from human PBMCs. What the work shows at the level of the full study, not this receptor alone: Siplizumab significantly reduced the cumulative frequency of alloreactive sequences traceable to unstimulated CD4+ memory T cells. The suppressive function of proliferating Tregs from siplizumab cultures was not functionally confirmed. Among mappable alloreactive CD4+ clones, an average Treg-derived fraction of approximately 73% was observed with siplizumab, compared with roughly 27% in control reactions. Greater diversity appeared to be present in unstimulated naive T cells than in memory T cells, and a substantial contribution to the alloresponse seemed to be made by naive cells. For roughly 75-95% of proliferating CD4+ or CD8+ clones, no naive or memory phenotype could be assigned. Because sequences at frequencies below about 10^-5 were poorly captured, only a minor fraction of alloreactive clones could be mapped back to unstimulated subsets.

On this clone: This clone's antigen is unknown. No quality values exist for individual bases; no much larger clone is one base distant.

Trimming costs V 9 bases and J 0 bases, and their ends lie 21 bases apart. Including cysteine and phenylalanine, the CDR3 has 16 amino acids. Here the CDR3 DNA is all that survives: 48 bases in frame from base 1. CDR1 and CDR2 are drawn from the germline V gene: SGHVS, FQNEAQ. Libraries came from the immunoSEQ multiplex PCR assay. Each sample had 90,000 to 100,000 TCR templates assayed by the deep sequencing platform. Genomic DNA extracted from sorted T cells was used for TCRbeta CDR3 sequencing. From the authors' description of their analysis: The R programming language was used for clonal analysis of the TCRbeta CDR3 data. Unstimulated samples were compared with post-reaction CFSE-low samples to define alloreactive CD4+ and CD8+ clones. Alloreactive CD4+ clones were assigned to regulatory or non-regulatory origin by matching sequences to sorted unstimulated Treg and non-Treg repertoires. TCRdb holds this immuneACCESS table with in-frame rearrangements only. Some clones are missing; in checked studies, unresolved V genes explain under half, and the rest has no known cause. V, J and clone size derive from that table, while D and trimming were established from the DNA sequence. In all, the sample holds 100,000 or so clones, and about 93% of those were seen once. The ten largest clones take up about 0.32% of the sample.

Sorted unstimulated T cells and proliferating T cells recovered from mixed lymphocyte reactions underwent TCRbeta CDR3 sequencing. Fresh whole blood from nine to ten HLA-typed healthy donors was used as the source from which PBMCs were isolated. The chain joins TRBV7-8 to TRBJ2-7, with the D call perhaps TRBD1 or TRBD2, each one matching 5 bases. The source material was CD4+ T cells sorted from blood. The TCR comes from a human donor in good health. At the DNA level, the sequence is TGTGCCAGTAGAACCCACGGGGCACCCAGCTCCTACGAGCAGTACTTC. Translated, this gives CASRTHGAPSSYEQYF. Outside the CDR3, residues come from the reference TRBV7-8 and TRBJ2-7 proteins, so the full variable domain is: GAGVSQSPRYKVAKRGQDVALRCDPISGHVSLFWYQQALGQGPEFLTYFQNEAQLDKSGLPSDRFFAERPEGSVSTLKIQRTQQEDSAVYLCASRTHGAPSSYEQYFGPGTRLTVT.